One and the same sample provided the 19 T cell receptor beta chains below, sequenced in a study of blood T cell repertoires in COVID-19. The method was immunoSEQ multiplex PCR; TCRdb's version includes in-frame clones alone and lacks a portion of them. The table has 220,000 or so clones, 90% seen once. Source material: PBMCs or T cells enriched from blood (not recorded which). These receptor sequences come from a man aged 25-45 years who had been exposed to COVID-19.

The table lists this clone with many counts. This rearrangement joins TRBV4-1 to TRBJ2-7, with 12 bases identical to TRBD2. The junction had 10 bases not matched to a gene; V was cut back by 4 bases and J by 0 bases. This CDR3 contains 18 residues. Germline CDR1 reads MGHRA; CDR2 reads YSYEKL. In DNA, the CDR3 is TGCGCCAGCAGCCCACAGACTAGCGGGGGTCCACACTCCTACGAGCAGTACTTC. Its translation is CASSPQTSGGPHSYEQYF.

V gene TRBV5-1 combines with J gene TRBJ2-1; 9 nucleotides match TRBD1. The CDR3 has 18 amino acids. Per the germline V gene, CDR1 is SGHRS and CDR2 is YFSETQ. Trimming cost V 4 bases and J 0 bases; bases outside gene matches: 11. CDR3 sequence reads: CASSHDATGGSSYNEQFF. The CDR3 region has the DNA TGCGCCAGCAGCCACGATGCCACAGGGGGCAGCTCCTACAATGAGCAGTTCTTC.

The chain joins TRBV14 to TRBJ2-7; tentatively, D is TRBD1 (6 bases). Germline assignment: CDR1 SGHDN and CDR2 FVKESK. Deletions cut 0 bases from V and 2 bases from J, with 11 bases between. The CDR3 is made up of 15 amino acids. CDR3 in amino acids: CASSQESAGAYEQYF. CDR3 nucleotides: TGTGCCAGCAGCCAAGAATCCGCAGGGGCCTACGAGCAGTACTTC.

The chain couples TRBV9 to TRBJ1-2; D may be TRBD1 (5 bases). Trimming left V 7 bases short and J 5 bases short, with 9 bases between. Germline lookup yields CDR1 SGDLS and CDR2 YYNGEE. This CDR3 has 11 residues. CDR3 DNA sequence: TGTGCCAGCGGAGGGACTTATGGCTACACCTTC. This gives the protein CASGGTYGYTF.

The CDR3 here is CSASTSGANTDTQYF. In DNA, the CDR3 is TGCAGTGCTAGTACTAGCGGGGCTAACACAGATACGCAGTATTTT. The J gene is TRBJ2-3, the V gene TRBV20-1; 10 bases match TRBD2. V lost 3 bases and J lost 2; bases outside the gene matches: 5. Looked up from germline, CDR1 is DFQATT and CDR2 is SNEGSKA (reference sequence). The CDR3 runs to 15 residues.

The chain carries TRBV6-4 and TRBJ2-1; 10 nucleotides line up with TRBD1. Trimming cost V 4 bases and J 13 bases; bases outside gene matches: 10. The CDR3 length is 14 residues. CDR1 is MRHNA and CDR2 is SNTAGT in the germline V gene. CDR3 region: CASSGETGGAFQFF. The CDR3 nucleotides are TGTGCCAGCAGTGGCGAGACAGGGGGCGCGTTTCAGTTCTTC.

Only a few counts were recorded for this clone. This chain connects TRBV5-1 to TRBJ2-5, with 8 bases matching TRBD1. Per germline, CDR1 SGHRS and CDR2 YFSETQ. Germline trimming cut 0 bases from V and 4 bases from J; bases unmatched to any gene: 5. This CDR3 is built from 15 residues. CDR3 sequence reads: CASSLVGQGGETQYF. CDR3 coding DNA: TGCGCCAGCAGCTTGGTAGGACAGGGTGGAGAGACCCAGTACTTC.

The CDR3 spells CARRRTGEGKDQPQHF. The CDR3 coding sequence is TGTGCCAGAAGAAGAACAGGGGAAGGAAAAGATCAGCCCCAGCATTTT. The chain links TRBV5-3 to TRBJ1-5; 7 nucleotides line up with TRBD1. TRBV5-3 is an ORF; its function is uncertain. The CDR3 consists of 16 residues. After removal of 5 bases from V and 5 bases from J, the junction contained 13 bases not matched to a gene.

This chain joins TRBV18 and TRBJ2-3; 13 bases match TRBD2. Per germline, CDR1 KGHSH and CDR2 LQKENI. The trim removed 0 bases at V and 6 bases at J, leaving 6 bases unmatched. CDR3 size: 17 residues. As DNA, the CDR3 is TGTGCCAGCTCACCACCGACTAGCGGGGGGTATAGGGATACGCAGTATTTT. Its translation is CASSPPTSGGYRDTQYF.

In its sample, this clone was seen a few times. This chain links TRBV23-1 with TRBJ2-7, with 7 bases fitting TRBD1. TRBV23-1 is an ORF, and what it does is uncertain. The trim removed 6 bases at V and 5 bases at J, leaving 13 bases unmatched. This CDR3 is built from 15 residues. In nucleotides, the CDR3 is TGCGCCAGCAGCCAACTAGGGACAGATGACAACGAGCAGTACTTC. Translated, it gives CASSQLGTDDNEQYF.

The rearrangement links TRBV2 to TRBJ2-1; possible D gene TRBD1, 5 bases. V lost 6 bases, J lost 1 base, and 16 bases lay in between. Germline CDR1 and CDR2: SNHLY and FYNNEI. The CDR3 is made up of 16 amino acids. The CDR3 sequence is CASSPYRQQSYNEQFF. In DNA, the CDR3 is TGTGCCAGCAGCCCCTACAGACAGCAATCCTACAATGAGCAGTTCTTC.

The rearrangement joins TRBV11-2 to TRBJ2-7, with TRBD1 matching over 7 bases. The CDR3 loop spans 16 amino acids. V dropped 4 bases and J dropped 0; count of bases not matched to a gene: 9. Germline loops: CDR1 SGHAT, CDR2 FQNNGV. Here the CDR3 reads CASSSGGQFFSYEQYF. CDR3 sequence (DNA): TGTGCCAGCAGCTCAGGGGGACAGTTTTTCTCCTACGAGCAGTACTTC. Full variable domain (missing parts from reference TRBV11-2 and TRBJ2-7): EAGVAQSPRYKIIEKRQSVAFWCNPISGHATLYWYQQILGQGPKLLIQFQNNGVVDDSQLPKDRFSAERLKGVDSTLKIQPAKLEDSAVYLCASSSGGQFFSYEQYFGPGTRLTVT.

This rearrangement joins TRBV4-1 to TRBJ1-4, with D possibly TRBD1 on 5 matching bases. The V and J ends lost 5 bases and 7 bases respectively, with 20 bases between them. The CDR3 is made up of 16 amino acids. Germline assignment: CDR1 MGHRA and CDR2 YSYEKL. The CDR3 DNA follows: TGCGCCAGCAGCTCCCGCCTGGCCACGGGGGGTGAAAAACTGTTTTTT. As protein: CASSSRLATGGEKLFF.

This clone appeared once. V gene TRBV7-2 combines with J gene TRBJ2-7; the D gene is possibly TRBD2 (5 bases). Trimming removed 4 bases from V and 2 bases from J, with 15 bases in between. The CDR3 has 15 residues. Germline assignment: CDR1 SGHTA and CDR2 FQGNSA. CDR3 in amino acids: CASSYPGSRAYEQYF. CDR3 nucleotide sequence: TGTGCCAGCAGCTACCCGGGATCTAGGGCCTACGAGCAGTACTTC.

This chain links TRBV2 with TRBJ1-1; perhaps TRBD1 as D (5 bases). The CDR3 covers 16 residues. The ends were cut back, 1 base at V and 1 base at J, with 13 bases in the middle. Germline-derived CDR1 and CDR2 are SNHLY and FYNNEI. This CDR3 is CASSEEFDRGNTEAFF. The CDR3, as DNA: TGTGCCAGCAGTGAAGAGTTCGACAGAGGGAACACTGAAGCTTTCTTT.

The chain joins TRBV7-9 to TRBJ2-6; maybe TRBD2 (6 bases). Trimming stripped 8 bases from V and 0 bases from J, with 11 bases between. CDR1 and CDR2 from the germline V gene are SEHNR and FQNEAQ (reference sequence). The CDR3 consists of 15 residues. The CDR3 region has the DNA TGTGCCAGCGAGGCGGGGATCTCTGGGGCCAACGTCCTGACTTTC. Translated, it gives CASEAGISGANVLTF.

The rearrangement links TRBV7-9 to TRBJ2-5; 7 nucleotides match TRBD1. The CDR3 runs 15 residues. In germline, CDR1 is SEHNR, CDR2 FQNEAQ (reference sequence). J was trimmed by 5 bases and V by 4 bases; bases with no gene match: 10. CDR3: CASSSRQGPHETQYF. The CDR3 nucleotides are TGTGCCAGCAGCTCGCGACAGGGTCCTCACGAGACCCAGTACTTC.

J is TRBJ1-2 and V is TRBV20-1; tentatively, D is TRBD1 (5 bases). With 3 bases removed from V and 6 bases from J, the gap between germline ends came to 11 bases. This CDR3 region has 12 residues. The germline V gene encodes CDR1 DFQATT and CDR2 SNEGSKA (reference sequence). The CDR3 reads CSASRGDNGYTF. The CDR3 region has the DNA TGCAGTGCTAGTAGGGGTGACAATGGCTACACCTTC.

The rearrangement uses TRBV7-6 and TRBJ2-1; 7 bases are shared with TRBD2. The CDR3 sequence is 14 residues long. V dropped 1 base and J dropped 10; count of bases not matched to a gene: 7. Germline-derived CDR1 and CDR2 are SGHVS and FNYEAQ. CDR3 DNA: TGTGCCAGCAGCTTAGGAGGACGAGCGGGGGAGCAGTTCTTC. It yields the protein CASSLGGRAGEQFF. Full variable domain (rest looked up from reference TRBV7-6 and TRBJ2-1): GAGVSQSPRYKVTKRGQDVALRCDPISGHVSLYWYRQALGQGPEFLTYFNYEAQQDKSGLPNDRFSAERPEGSISTLTIQRTEQRDSAMYRCASSLGGRAGEQFFGPGTRLTVL.